This passage covers 32 T cell receptor beta chains from one sample sequenced in a study of CD8 T cells in ankylosing spondylitis. TCRdb recomputed calls from the 5' RACE reads with MiXCR, one row per CDR3 protein. This table has approximately 150,000 distinct CDR3 sequences, 25% to 35% appearing once. Sequencing was done on a sample of synovial fluid, either unsorted or a sorted T cell fraction (not recorded which). The source is a male donor with ankylosing spondylitis.

This clonotype was detected only a few times. J is TRBJ1-2 and V is TRBV7-9; D not certain. Germline values: CDR1 SEHNR, CDR2 FQNEAQ (reference sequence). CDR3 size: 12 residues. V was trimmed by 5 bases and J by 4 bases, leaving 8 bases between them. CDR3 residues: CASSRDLYGYTF. In DNA form, the CDR3 reads TGTGCCAGCAGCCGCGACCTCTATGGCTACACCTTC.

This sequence joins TRBV20-1 and TRBJ2-1, with 8 positions matching TRBD1. Germline V gene lookup returns CDR1 DFQATT and CDR2 SNEGSKA (reference sequence). The junction had 4 bases not matched to a gene; V was cut back by 3 bases and J by 9 bases. The CDR3 length is 12 residues. Written as DNA, the CDR3 is TGCAGTGCTAGGGCCAGGGGGCTTGAGCAGTTCTTC. Amino acids: CSARARGLEQFF.

This clonotype was found a few times. The chain combines TRBV20-1 with TRBJ2-1; 8 bases are shared with TRBD1. The CDR3 has 12 residues. Per the germline V gene, CDR1 is DFQATT and CDR2 is SNEGSKA (reference sequence). The trim removed 6 bases at V and 9 bases at J, leaving 7 bases unmatched. DNA of the CDR3: TGCAGTGCCGAGGACAGGGACTCTGAGCAGTTCTTC. Amino acid sequence: CSAEDRDSEQFF.

The table lists this clonotype with a few counts. The rearrangement joins TRBV12-3 or TRBV12-4 to TRBJ2-6, with TRBD1 matching over 9 bases. This CDR3 is 18 amino acids long. J lost 4 bases, V lost 6 bases, and 13 bases had no gene match. The CDR3 sequence is CASSRTGTGRPGANVLTF. CDR3 DNA sequence: TGTGCCAGCAGCCGAACCGGGACAGGGCGGCCCGGGGCCAACGTCCTGACTTTC.

This sequence joins TRBV15 and TRBJ1-4, with a weak D call TRBD1 (5 bases). Germline CDR1 and CDR2: LNHNV and YYDKDF (reference sequence). V was cut by 3 bases and J by 4 bases, with 12 bases left in between. The CDR3 totals 15 residues. The CDR3 coding sequence is TGTGCCACCAGCAGCCCGGGCAGGGATAATGAAAAACTGTTTTTT. The encoded protein is CATSSPGRDNEKLFF.

J is TRBJ1-4 and V is TRBV6-1, with 7 bases fitting TRBD1. The germline CDR1 and CDR2 sequences are MNHNS and SASEGT. The length of the CDR3 is 14 residues. V lost 1 base and J lost 11; bases outside the gene matches: 7. The chain's CDR3 is CASSEEIQGGKLFF. The CDR3 nucleotides are TGTGCCAGCAGTGAAGAAATTCAGGGGGGGAAACTGTTTTTT.

V and J are TRBV10-3 and TRBJ1-1, with D possibly TRBD1 on 5 matching bases. Per the germline V gene, CDR1 is ENHRY and CDR2 is SYGVKD. Trimming pared 4 bases from V and 0 bases from J, leaving 18 bases between. The CDR3 length is 17 residues. The CDR3 protein is CAISGADGASLNTEAFF. DNA for the CDR3: TGTGCCATCAGTGGAGCCGACGGGGCAAGTTTGAACACTGAAGCTTTCTTT.

The V gene is TRBV7-6, the J gene TRBJ2-7; unclear D gene. The CDR3 runs to 12 residues. V lost 1 base, J lost 2 bases, and 3 bases lay in between. Germline CDR1 SGHVS, CDR2 FNYEAQ. The CDR3 here is CASSLVPYEQYF. CDR3 sequence (DNA): TGTGCCAGCAGCTTAGTACCCTACGAGCAGTACTTC.

There are many counts of this clonotype. The chain combines TRBV10-3 with TRBJ2-7, with TRBD2 matching 12 bases. J was trimmed by 3 bases and V by 5 bases; bases with no gene match: 5. The CDR3 has 15 residues. Germline CDR1 is ENHRY and CDR2 is SYGVKD. The CDR3 sequence: CAISRLAGDVYEQYF. As DNA, the CDR3 is TGTGCCATCAGTCGACTAGCGGGAGATGTCTACGAGCAGTACTTC.

At least ten counts were recorded for this clonotype. V is TRBV20-1 and J is TRBJ2-5, with 11 bases identical to TRBD2. J lost 5 bases, V lost 3 bases, and 11 bases had no gene match. The CDR3 runs 16 residues. Germline assignment: CDR1 DFQATT and CDR2 SNEGSKA (reference sequence). DNA for the CDR3: TGCAGTGCTAGCCCCACCACTAGCGGGAGACAGGAGACCCAGTACTTC. This encodes CSASPTTSGRQETQYF.

The gene calls are TRBV2 and TRBJ1-3; D remains unclear. Germline V gene data show CDR1 as SNHLY and CDR2 as FYNNEI. V was shortened by 5 bases and J by 0 bases, with 8 bases between the two germline ends. The CDR3 is 14 residues long. The CDR3 nucleotides are TGTGCCAGCAGTCCCAGCTTCTCTGGAAACACCATATATTTT. This sequence encodes CASSPSFSGNTIYF.

This clonotype was seen more than once but under ten times. The rearrangement joins TRBV10-3 to TRBJ2-3; 9 positions match TRBD2. This CDR3 contains 15 residues. The trim removed 3 bases at V and 1 base at J, leaving 2 bases unmatched. Germline V gives CDR1 ENHRY, CDR2 SYGVKD. DNA of the CDR3: TGTGCCATCAGTGAAGCGGGGGGACGCACAGATACGCAGTATTTT. Encoded protein: CAISEAGGRTDTQYF.

V gene TRBV10-2 combines with J gene TRBJ2-7; 9 bases are a match to TRBD1. CDR1 is WSHSY and CDR2 is SAAADI in the germline V gene. The CDR3 length is 13 residues. Trimming removed 7 bases from V and 2 bases from J; junction bases left unmatched: 3. The CDR3 region is CASNRGPAYEQYF. The CDR3 DNA reads as TGCGCCAGCAACAGGGGGCCAGCCTACGAGCAGTACTTC.

The genes are TRBV5-1 and TRBJ2-5; D is ambiguous. Germline V gene sequence: CDR1 SGHRS, CDR2 YFSETQ. The CDR3 length is 13 residues. The germline V and J ends were trimmed by 4 bases and 1 base, with 8 bases remaining between them. The CDR3 here is CASSVGFQETQYF. The CDR3 DNA reads TGCGCCAGCAGCGTGGGGTTCCAAGAGACCCAGTACTTC.

The chain recombines TRBV9 with TRBJ2-1; 8 bases agree with TRBD1. The CDR3 is made up of 16 amino acids. Per germline, CDR1 SGDLS and CDR2 YYNGEE. With 3 bases clipped from V and 7 bases from J, the junction kept 12 bases outside the gene matches. This CDR3 is CASSALDRVGSNEQFF. The CDR3 coding sequence is TGTGCCAGCAGCGCCCTGGACAGGGTCGGTTCGAATGAGCAGTTCTTC.

This chain connects TRBV28 to TRBJ2-7; D unresolved. Germline lookup yields CDR1 MDHEN and CDR2 SYDVKM. Trimming left V 4 bases short and J 3 bases short, with 7 bases between. CDR3 length equals 12 residues. CDR3 DNA: TGTGCCAGCAGTTCTAGAATCTACGAGCAGTACTTC. It encodes CASSSRIYEQYF.

The chain links TRBV9 to TRBJ2-1, with D perhaps being TRBD1 or TRBD2 (5 bases each). The CDR3 is 18 amino acids. Germline V gene sequence: CDR1 SGDLS, CDR2 YYNGEE. V was trimmed by 3 bases and J by 4 bases, leaving 23 bases between them. CDR3 sequence (DNA): TGTGCCAGCAGCGCCCCGGGGCGAGGCAAGACTTCATACAATGAGCAGTTCTTC. Translation: CASSAPGRGKTSYNEQFF.

This clonotype was detected only a few times. The chain uses TRBV20-1 and TRBJ2-1; 8 bases align to TRBD1. The V segment lost 5 bases and the J segment 5 bases; nucleotides outside the gene matches: 8. This CDR3 comprises 14 residues. Germline V gives CDR1 DFQATT, CDR2 SNEGSKA (reference sequence). The CDR3 sequence: CSAGTGKPDNEQFF. CDR3 DNA sequence: TGCAGTGCTGGGACAGGCAAACCTGACAATGAGCAGTTCTTC.

This rearrangement joins TRBV6-1 to TRBJ1-2, with 7 positions matching TRBD1. Per the germline V gene, CDR1 is MNHNS and CDR2 is SASEGT. There are 14 residues in the CDR3. V lost 8 bases and J lost 3; bases outside the gene matches: 9. CDR3 region: CASYDGQAYYGYTF. CDR3 DNA: TGTGCCAGCTACGACGGACAGGCATACTATGGCTACACCTTC.

This clonotype was seen only a few times. The genes are TRBV28 and TRBJ1-2, with D hard to call. The CDR3 has 13 amino acids. CDR1 and CDR2 (germline): MDHEN, SYDVKM. With 4 bases removed from V and 4 bases from J, the gap between germline ends came to 10 bases. CDR3 loop: CASSSSRIYGYTF. The DNA of the CDR3 is TGTGCCAGCAGTTCTTCCCGGATCTATGGCTACACCTTC.

This clonotype was picked up many times. This chain joins TRBV20-1 and TRBJ2-7; 7 positions match TRBD2. The CDR3 contains 13 residues. CDR1 is DFQATT and CDR2 is SNEGSKA in the germline V gene (reference sequence). The J segment lost 2 bases and the V segment lost 6 bases, leaving 7 bases of the junction unmatched. CDR3 amino acids: CSAYGTTTYEQYF. CDR3 in DNA: TGCAGTGCCTATGGGACTACGACCTACGAGCAGTACTTC.

This clonotype has a single count. The chain couples TRBV15 to TRBJ2-1, with D tentatively TRBD1 or TRBD2 (5 bases each). The V gene lost 0 bases and the J gene lost 8 bases, with 14 bases spanning the gap. The CDR3 has 15 residues. From germline, CDR1 is LNHNV and CDR2 YYDKDF (reference sequence). Here the CDR3 reads CATSRELGVADEQFF. In DNA form, the CDR3 reads TGTGCCACCAGCAGAGAGTTGGGGGTAGCCGATGAGCAGTTCTTC.

The chain combines TRBV5-1 with TRBJ1-4; tentatively, D is TRBD1 (5 bases). This CDR3 has 14 amino acids. Germline V gene sequence: CDR1 SGHRS, CDR2 YFSETQ. V was clipped by 0 bases and J by 7 bases, with 10 bases between them. CDR3 sequence reads: CASSLEGDGEKLFF. In nucleotides, the CDR3 is TGCGCCAGCAGCTTGGAAGGGGATGGTGAAAAACTGTTTTTT.

This clonotype is medium-sized. V and J are TRBV12-3 or TRBV12-4 and TRBJ1-2; 8 bases map to TRBD1. With 6 bases clipped from V and 4 bases from J, the junction kept 10 bases outside the gene matches. The length of the CDR3 is 15 residues. DNA for the CDR3: TGTGCCAGCAGCCAAGGACAGGGATCGGGCTATGGCTACACCTTC. It translates to CASSQGQGSGYGYTF.

The rearrangement joins TRBV7-2 to TRBJ1-2; D is undetermined. CDR1 and CDR2 (germline): SGHTA, FQGNSA. Deletions cut 0 bases from V and 1 base from J, with 6 bases between. This CDR3 is 14 amino acids long. The CDR3 DNA sequence: TGTGCCAGCAGCTTAGCCAAGGATAACTATGGCTACACCTTC. It encodes CASSLAKDNYGYTF.

This clonotype was counted many times. This chain joins TRBV14 and TRBJ1-1; D gene unclear. The CDR3 consists of 13 residues. CDR1 and CDR2 (germline): SGHDN, FVKESK. Trimming took 3 bases from V and 4 from J, leaving 9 bases between them. The chain's CDR3 is CASSQVLSTEAFF. The CDR3, as DNA: TGTGCCAGCAGCCAGGTTCTTTCCACTGAAGCTTTCTTT.

The chain combines TRBV6-1 with TRBJ2-5, with TRBD2 matching 15 bases. With V trimmed by 5 bases and J by 6 bases, 13 bases remained unmatched. The V gene's germline CDR1 is MNHNS and CDR2 SASEGT. The CDR3 spans 18 residues. The CDR3 reads CASSRTSGGAGILQTQYF. The CDR3 DNA reads TGTGCCAGCAGTAGGACTAGCGGGGGGGCCGGGATTTTGCAGACCCAGTACTTC.

The J gene is TRBJ1-3, the V gene TRBV12-3 or TRBV12-4, with TRBD1 as a possible D gene (5 bases). The CDR3 is made up of 19 amino acids. V was clipped by 7 bases and J by 0 bases, with 25 bases between them. The CDR3 coding sequence is TGTGCCAGCAACTTAATGGGGTGGGGGACTCATAGCTCTGGAAACACCATATATTTT. Protein: CASNLMGWGTHSSGNTIYF.

This chain joins TRBV5-1 and TRBJ2-2, with D maybe TRBD2 (5 bases). The CDR3 runs to 15 residues. V was cut by 1 base and J by 4 bases, with 11 bases left in between. Germline V CDR1 and CDR2: SGHRS, YFSETQ. The CDR3 reads CASSLKGGGTGELFF. Written as DNA, the CDR3 is TGCGCCAGCAGCTTGAAAGGAGGCGGCACCGGGGAGCTGTTTTTT.

The chain carries TRBV13 and TRBJ2-6; 7 positions match TRBD1. The V segment lost 5 bases and the J segment 0 bases; nucleotides outside the gene matches: 10. This CDR3 region has 18 residues. Germline CDR1 reads PRHDT; CDR2 reads FYEKMQ (reference sequence). CDR3: CASSPRQGRSSGANVLTF. The CDR3 coding sequence is TGTGCCAGCAGCCCGCGACAGGGTAGAAGCTCTGGGGCCAACGTCCTGACTTTC.

This clonotype was seen a handful of times. The rearrangement links TRBV11-2 to TRBJ2-7; D gene uncertain. CDR1 and CDR2 from the germline V gene are SGHAT and FQNNGV. Trimming cost V 0 bases and J 3 bases, with 6 bases left between them. The CDR3 sequence is 13 residues long. CDR3 bases: TGTGCCAGCAGCTTAGATGCGTACTACGAGCAGTACTTC. Protein sequence: CASSLDAYYEQYF.

The rearrangement joins TRBV3-1 to TRBJ1-6, with D possibly TRBD1 on 5 matching bases. CDR1 is LGHDT and CDR2 is YNNKEL in the germline V gene (reference sequence). V lost 5 bases and J 5 bases, leaving 13 bases between the germline ends. The CDR3 contains 15 residues. This chain's CDR3 is CASSGDRENNSPLHF. The CDR3 DNA reads as TGTGCCAGCAGCGGGGACCGGGAAAATAATTCACCCCTCCACTTT.